The TCR beta chain described here comes from a study of naive and memory T cell subsets. Study-wide results and limits: Clonotypes here are unpaired alpha or beta chain sequences. Naive repertoires, especially CD8, held a few larger clonotypes, possibly memory cells re-expressing CD45RA. Naive and memory repertoire findings lacked a ground truth for validation. Over 85% of naive TCR sequences appeared only once after error correction, unlike memory subsets.

CDR3 length: 14 amino acids. Deletions cut 0 bases from V and 3 bases from J, with 11 bases between. Germline loops: CDR1 GTSNPN, CDR2 SVGIG (reference sequence). Both TRBC1 and TRBC2 were covered by a beta constant-region primer of two equimolar oligonucleotides. Ligated cDNA was amplified by four rounds of PCR with nested alpha and beta constant-region primers and SP2. An oligonucleotide with the SP2 primer and a 12-nucleotide UMI was ligated to the cDNA 3' end. A single record per CDR3 protein comes from TCRdb applying MiXCR to the UMI-ligation and nested PCR reads. The sample holds over 110,000 distinct CDR3 sequences; 15% to 25% are singletons and the top ten take 0.5% to 0.75%. A note on this clonotype: The antigen is unknown.

This TCR derives from a human donor in good health. The chain couples TRBV30 to TRBJ1-1, with D possibly matching TRBD1 (6 bases). What was sequenced was naive CD8+ T cells from blood. CDR3 bases: TGTGCCTGGAGTGTGAGGGACACTTACACTGAAGCTTTCTTT. Its protein is CAWSVRDTYTEAFF.